This T cell receptor beta chain was sequenced during a study of T cell responses to AZD1222 COVID-19 vaccine. Study overall: Recipients boosted at about 4 weeks or about 12 weeks are pooled.

In regard to this clone: The antigen remains undetermined.

Sequenced by immunoSEQ multiplex PCR; TCRdb stores in-frame clones only, minus some. The sample records tens of thousands of clones, 80% to 95% being singletons. Study-level points and caveats: Reportedly, nearly half the spike-specific TCRs target unmutated variant regions. Donors were mostly white British, more females; clonal diversity possibly underestimated. Only a handful of AZD1222 recipients, more than 5 in all, had baseline seropositivity.

Material: peripheral blood, obtained on day 0 of AZD1222 vaccination. The receptor's source is an adult in good health.

DNA of the CDR3: TGTGCCAGCAGCCCCGGGACACTGTACAATGAGCAGTTCTTC. Encoded protein: CASSPGTLYNEQFF. The chain recombines TRBV5-6 with TRBJ2-1; D is possibly TRBD1 (6 bases). V dropped 4 bases and J dropped 4 bases, with 12 bases sitting between them. This CDR3 region has 14 residues. Looked up from germline, CDR1 is SGHDT and CDR2 is YYEEEE. The full variable domain, in which reference TRBV5-6 and TRBJ2-1 provide the parts outside the CDR3, is DAGVTQSPTHLIKTRGQQVTLRCSPKSGHDTVSWYQQALGQGPQFIFQYYEEEERQRGNFPDRFSGHQFPNYSSELNVNALLLGDSALYLCASSPGTLYNEQFFGPGTRLTVL.